This is a list of T cell receptor beta chains from one sample in a study of CD8+ T cells in alopecia areata. Sequencing was performed with immunoSEQ multiplex PCR; in TCRdb, only in-frame clones are kept and a portion is missing. The repertoire holds around 140,000 clones, with 45% to 60% as singletons. The source was CD8+ T cells sorted from blood, collected at week 4, from a patient treated with tofacitinib. The receptors originated from a human donor with alopecia areata. The CDR3 runs from the conserved cysteine through the conserved F or W. D genes are given only for firm matches. Clone size, where shown, is once, few, many, or a class for clones that have expanded.

V	size	J	D	CDR3	DNA
TRBV4-1	few	TRBJ2-5	-	CASSQVSSQETQYF	TGCGCCAGCAGCCAAGTGTCGTCCCAAGAGACCCAGTACTTC
TRBV5-6	-	TRBJ1-6	-	CASSVTEGPLHF	TGTGCCAGCAGCGTTACCGAAGGGCCCCTCCACTTT
TRBV7-3	few	TRBJ2-1	TRBD2	CASSSSLASGVLYNEQFF	TGTGCCAGCAGCTCTAGTTTGGCTAGCGGGGTTCTATACAATGAGCAGTTCTTC
TRBV29-1	-	TRBJ1-1	-	CSVEEVGSPNTEAFF	TGCAGCGTTGAAGAAGTCGGGTCCCCGAACACTGAAGCTTTCTTT
TRBV14	-	TRBJ2-5	-	CASSQVEQRPETQYF	TGTGCCAGCAGCCAAGTTGAGCAAAGGCCCGAGACCCAGTACTTC
TRBV18	-	TRBJ1-2	-	CASSTTHGYTF	TGTGCCAGCTCAACGACCCATGGCTACACCTTC
TRBV2	-	TRBJ1-5	TRBD1	CASHGQGINQPQHF	TGTGCCAGCCATGGACAGGGGATAAATCAGCCCCAGCATTTT
TRBV6-5	few	TRBJ1-1	-	CASSYSGADTEAFF	TGTGCCAGCAGTTACTCAGGGGCGGATACTGAAGCTTTCTTT
TRBV19	-	TRBJ2-6	-	CASCPLDSGANVLTF	TGTGCCAGTTGTCCACTGGACTCTGGGGCCAACGTCCTGACTTTC
TRBV27	few	TRBJ2-5	-	CASSPWTEWRAKTGETQYF	TGTGCCAGCAGCCCCTGGACGGAATGGAGGGCAAAAACTGGGGAGACCCAGTACTTC
TRBV5-6	-	TRBJ2-7	-	CASSHGRTYEQYF	TGTGCCAGCAGCCACGGACGGACCTACGAGCAGTACTTC
TRBV10-3	once	TRBJ2-2	-	CAISESGGGELFF	TGTGCCATCAGTGAGTCGGGCGGCGGGGAGCTGTTTTTT
TRBV7-8	-	TRBJ2-5	-	CASSLGIRKGFETQYF	TGTGCCAGCAGCTTAGGTATTCGTAAGGGCTTCGAGACCCAGTACTTC
TRBV30	-	TRBJ2-3	TRBD1	CPPDRGIDTQYF	TGCCCCCCGGACAGGGGGATAGATACGCAGTATTTT
TRBV2	-	TRBJ2-7	TRBD1	CASSGDRFSYEQYF	TGTGCCAGCAGCGGGGACAGATTCTCCTACGAGCAGTACTTC
TRBV7-9	-	TRBJ1-2	-	CASSRPGEDGYTF	TGTGCCAGCAGCCGGCCCGGAGAGGATGGCTACACCTTC
TRBV7-2	-	TRBJ1-2	-	CASSLVTTHHRRGYTF	TGTGCCAGCAGCTTAGTGACAACCCATCATCGGCGGGGCTACACCTTC
TRBV2	-	TRBJ2-3	-	CASRAGGTDTQYF	TGTGCCAGCAGGGCAGGGGGCACAGATACGCAGTATTTT
TRBV11-2	few	TRBJ2-3	-	CASSLGDTQYF	TGTGCCAGCAGCTTAGGCGATACGCAGTATTTT
TRBV29-1	few	TRBJ2-4	TRBD2	CSVSGVGKNIQYF	TGCAGCGTTAGCGGGGTGGGCAAAAACATTCAGTACTTC